The entry that follows covers one T cell receptor beta chain sequence. The CDR3 is 15 amino acids. Germline CDR1 and CDR2: KGHSH and LQKENI. Trimming pared 6 bases from V and 3 bases from J, leaving 12 bases between. Profiling of TCR beta VDJ combinations and CDR3 sequences used genomic DNA as template. One entry per CDR3 protein, called by TCRdb with MiXCR from the reads. Found here are some 180,000 distinct CDR3 sequences, under 55% of them singletons; the top ten hold about 2.9%. The data originate from a study of CD8+CD57+ T cells in acquired aplastic anemia. This receptor was taken from a human donor in good health. The specimen sequenced was sorted CD4+, CD8+, or CD8+CD57+ T cells (not recorded which) from PBMCs. V is TRBV18 and J is TRBJ1-6, with D perhaps matching TRBD1 (5 bases). For the CDR3, the DNA is TGTGCCAGCTCGCTGGAGGGGCACTATAATTCACCCCTCCACTTT. The encoded protein is CASSLEGHYNSPLHF.